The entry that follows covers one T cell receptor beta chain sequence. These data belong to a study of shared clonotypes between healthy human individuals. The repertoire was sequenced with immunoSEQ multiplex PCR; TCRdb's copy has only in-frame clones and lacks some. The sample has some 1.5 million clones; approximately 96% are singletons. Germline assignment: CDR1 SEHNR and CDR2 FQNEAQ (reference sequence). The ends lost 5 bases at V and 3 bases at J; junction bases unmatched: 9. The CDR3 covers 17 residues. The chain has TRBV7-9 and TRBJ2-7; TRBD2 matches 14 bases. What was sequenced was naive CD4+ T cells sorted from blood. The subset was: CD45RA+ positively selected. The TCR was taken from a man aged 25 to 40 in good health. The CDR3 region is CASSPRTGTSGSYEQYF. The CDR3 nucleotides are TGTGCCAGCAGCCCCCGAACCGGGACTAGCGGGAGCTACGAGCAGTACTTC.